This TCR beta chain was sequenced in a study of T cell responses to AZD1222 COVID-19 vaccine. Measured with immunoSEQ multiplex PCR; TCRdb has only the in-frame clones, and not every one. The repertoire holds roughly 250,000 clones, with 90% to 95% as singletons. The source material was peripheral blood, sampled on day 0 of AZD1222 vaccination. This TCR was sampled from an adult in good health.

CDR3 DNA sequence: TGTGCCAGCAGAGAACAGGGGGAAGGAAACACCATATATTTT. Translated, it gives CASREQGEGNTIYF. The chain has TRBV3-1 (or the pseudogene TRBV3-2) and TRBJ1-3; 8 nucleotides align to TRBD1. V shed 6 bases, J shed 4 bases, and the junction held 5 bases outside the gene matches. Per the germline V gene, CDR1 is LGHDT and CDR2 is YNNKEL (reference sequence). CDR3 length: 14 residues.